The 17 T cell receptor beta chains reported below all come from one sample, sequenced in a study of blood T cell repertoires in COVID-19. The table came from immunoSEQ multiplex PCR; TCRdb's copy has only in-frame clones and leaves some out. The data show about 100,000 clones, about nine tenths seen once. The sequenced material came from peripheral blood. These receptors originate from a man in his fifties with active COVID-19.

This chain connects TRBV12-1 to TRBJ2-3; the D segment call TRBD2 is taken from the table without a DNA check. TRBV12-1 is listed as a pseudogene. The CDR3 loop spans 11 amino acids. Here the CDR3 reads CASNSRRAQYF. CDR3 DNA sequence: TGTGCCAGCAACTCAAGGAGGGCACAGTATTTT.

V is TRBV6-5 and J is TRBJ1-3; 7 nucleotides match TRBD1. The CDR3 length is 12 residues. V lost 6 bases to trimming and J lost 4 bases; unmatched junction nucleotides: 0. Germline CDR1 reads MNHEY; CDR2 reads SVGAGI. The CDR3 nucleotides are TGTGCCAGCAGGGACAGGGGAAACACCATATATTTT. It specifies CASRDRGNTIYF.

This sequence joins TRBV7-8 and TRBJ2-5, with TRBD2 matching 9 bases. The J segment lost 5 bases and the V segment lost 1 base, leaving 11 bases of the junction unmatched. Looked up from germline, CDR1 is SGHVS and CDR2 is FQNEAQ. This CDR3 is 17 amino acids long. The CDR3 protein is CASSLVLAGGPWETQYF. The CDR3 nucleotides read TGTGCCAGCAGCTTAGTTCTTGCGGGAGGGCCATGGGAGACCCAGTACTTC.

The table lists this clone with a count of one. This CDR3 reads CASTGDYGYTF. For the CDR3, the DNA is TGTGCCAGCACGGGGGACTATGGCTACACCTTC. The chain is built from TRBV6-5 and TRBJ1-2; possible D gene TRBD1, 5 bases. Trimming left V 7 bases short and J 3 bases short, with 6 bases between. Germline V gene sequence: CDR1 MNHEY, CDR2 SVGAGI. The CDR3 has 11 residues.

V gene TRBV7-8 combines with J gene TRBJ1-1; 7 positions match TRBD1. The CDR3 totals 15 residues. Germline-derived CDR1 and CDR2 are SGHVS and FQNEAQ. Losses at the gene ends were 5 bases for V and 5 bases for J; bases not matched to a gene: 11. As DNA, the CDR3 is TGTGCCAGCAGCCCGCTGAGGGACAGTGGTACTGAAGCTTTCTTT. The encoded protein is CASSPLRDSGTEAFF.

In its sample, this clone was seen once. This rearrangement joins TRBV12-3 or TRBV12-4 to TRBJ2-1, with D perhaps TRBD1 (6 bases). The CDR3 spans 12 residues. Trimming took off 5 bases at V and 7 bases at J, with 9 bases between the two ends. This chain's CDR3 is CASSRTENEQFF. The CDR3 nucleotides read TGTGCCAGCAGTCGGACAGAGAATGAGCAGTTCTTC.

V gene TRBV2 combines with J gene TRBJ1-5; D perhaps matches TRBD1 (5 bases). Trimming took 8 bases from V and 3 from J, leaving 14 bases between them. The CDR3 spans 14 residues. Germline-derived CDR1 and CDR2 are SNHLY and FYNNEI. In nucleotides, the CDR3 is TGTGCCAGCGCCGTTGAACAGGTCAATCAGCCCCAGCATTTT. The encoded protein is CASAVEQVNQPQHF.

This clone was detected only once. This chain links TRBV6-6 with TRBJ2-2, with 12 bases identical to TRBD2. This CDR3 has 14 amino acids. Germline CDR1 reads MNHNY; CDR2 reads SVGAGI (reference sequence). The ends lost 6 bases at V and 6 bases at J; junction bases unmatched: 2. For the CDR3, the DNA is TGTGCCAGCAGACCTAGCGGGGGGGCCGGGGAGCTGTTTTTT. This sequence encodes CASRPSGGAGELFF.

This sequence joins TRBV11-3 and TRBJ2-7; D ambiguous. Per germline, CDR1 SGHNT and CDR2 YENEEA. V was clipped by 5 bases and J by 6 bases, with 14 bases between them. The CDR3 runs to 13 residues. The CDR3 DNA sequence: TGTGCCAGCAGCCGAGTTGGCGGCCGCGAGCAGTACGTC. It is translated as CASSRVGGREQYV.

The chain carries TRBV2 and TRBJ1-4, with 11 bases that match TRBD1. V gave up 8 bases and J gave up 4 bases; unmatched junction bases: 6. The CDR3 has 15 amino acids. Germline CDR1 is SNHLY and CDR2 is FYNNEI. This CDR3 reads CASRDRGAGNEKLFF. The CDR3, as DNA: TGTGCCAGCCGGGACAGGGGGGCGGGTAATGAAAAACTGTTTTTT.

This clone was seen just once. The chain employs TRBV3-1 (or the pseudogene TRBV3-2) and TRBJ2-2; a possible D gene is TRBD2 (5 bases). CDR3 length: 14 amino acids. Germline-derived CDR1 and CDR2 are LGHDT and YNNKEL (reference sequence). Trimming shortened V by 4 bases and J by 5 bases, and 11 bases separated the two germline ends. CDR3 DNA: TGTGCCAGCAGCCCACTAGGGCCGACCGGGGAGCTGTTTTTT. The encoded protein is CASSPLGPTGELFF.

This chain connects TRBV11-2 to TRBJ1-5; a weak D match, TRBD1 (5 bases). The CDR3 sequence is 15 residues long. Trimming took 0 bases from V and 6 from J, leaving 12 bases between them. CDR1 and CDR2 from the germline V gene are SGHAT and FQNNGV. The CDR3 DNA reads as TGTGCCAGCAGCTTAGACGGCAGGGCCGGTCAGCCCCAGCATTTT. Translation: CASSLDGRAGQPQHF.

V usage is TRBV11-3 and J usage is TRBJ2-3, with 13 nucleotides matching TRBD2. The CDR3 loop spans 17 amino acids. Germline CDR1 and CDR2: SGHNT and YENEEA. J was trimmed by 1 base and V by 5 bases; bases with no gene match: 6. The CDR3 DNA reads TGTGCCAGCAGCAACCCCGGGACTAGCGGGGGCACAGATACGCAGTATTTT. Amino acids: CASSNPGTSGGTDTQYF.

The rearrangement uses TRBV11-2 and TRBJ1-6; D is ambiguous. This CDR3 has 16 amino acids. CDR1 and CDR2 from the germline V gene are SGHAT and FQNNGV. The ends were cut back, 2 bases at V and 6 bases at J, with 14 bases in the middle. The CDR3 is CASSLSGQTANSPLHF. The CDR3 DNA follows: TGTGCCAGCAGCTTATCTGGCCAAACCGCTAATTCACCCCTCCACTTT.

This sequence joins TRBV6-1 and TRBJ2-7; 9 bases fit TRBD2. The CDR3 has 13 amino acids. Germline CDR1 and CDR2: MNHNS and SASEGT. The CDR3 region has the DNA TGTGCCAGCAGTGAAGTACTAGCGGGTTCCCCCACTGTC. This encodes CASSEVLAGSPTV.

The chain is built from TRBV19 and TRBJ1-5; D may be TRBD1 (6 bases). Germline V lookup: CDR1 LNHDA, CDR2 SQIVND (reference sequence). Deletions cut 2 bases from V and 1 base from J, with 12 bases between. The CDR3 spans 16 residues. Here the CDR3 DNA reads TGTGCCAGTAGTATAACGGGGGGGCCCAGCAATCAGCCCCAGCATTTT. It is translated as CASSITGGPSNQPQHF.

This clone was seen only once. J is TRBJ2-1 and V is TRBV11-3; D may be TRBD2 (5 bases). Trimming pared 5 bases from V and 4 bases from J, leaving 15 bases between. Germline CDR1 and CDR2: SGHNT and YENEEA. The CDR3 length is 15 residues. The CDR3: CASSGTRRSYNEQFF. The CDR3 bases are TGTGCCAGCAGCGGTACTAGGCGGAGTTACAATGAGCAGTTCTTC.